The 7 T cell receptor beta chains presented below share a single source sample, sequenced in a study of metastatic and nonmetastatic thyroid tumors (dated by TCRdb to 2019 to 2021). No treatment had been received by any patient before thyroid surgery. Library preparation employed PCR. The sequencing machine was an Illumina HiSeq 4000. Using fastp trimming at Q25 and MiXCR clonotype assembly, TCRdb reanalyzed the public sequencing data and kept in-frame beta chains. Across this sample there are about 20,000 clones, with around 30% seen only once. Of the sample, 12% to 15% is held by the ten largest clones. Sequenced material: blood. The receptor source for this set is a female donor with papillary thyroid cancer or a benign thyroid nodule (not recorded which). Some clones in this sample may be carry-over from other donors' samples.

In its sample, this clone ranks as medium-sized. At the DNA level, this CDR3 is encoded by other sequences in the same sample as well. The rearrangement uses TRBV15 and TRBJ2-7; no clear D gene. CDR1 is LNHNV, CDR2 YYDKDF, per germline (reference sequence). V was clipped by 0 bases and J by 3 bases, with 12 bases between them. There are 15 residues in the CDR3. The CDR3 is CATSREGNSNYEQYF. The CDR3 bases are TGTGCCACCAGCAGAGAGGGAAACAGCAACTACGAGCAGTACTTC.

Notes on this clone: A read error may be the cause here, since a much bigger clone is one base away. The same CDR3 arises from other DNA sequences in this sample as well. J is TRBJ2-5 and V is TRBV7-2; possible D gene TRBD2, 5 bases. This CDR3 is built from 13 residues. Looked up from germline, CDR1 is SGHTA and CDR2 is FQGNSA. This CDR3 reads CASSPPGQETQYF. CDR3 DNA sequence: TGTGCTAGCAGCCCGCCGGGGCAAGAGACCCAGTACTTC.

This clone was observed at least ten times. The chain combines TRBV4-2 with TRBJ1-1; TRBD1 agrees at 7 bases. After removal of 4 bases from V and 5 bases from J, the junction contained 4 bases not matched to a gene. The CDR3 loop spans 13 amino acids. Germline CDR1 reads LGHNA; CDR2 reads YNFKEQ. Written as DNA, the CDR3 is TGTGCCAGCAGCCCCGAGGACAGGACTGAAGCTTTCTTT. Translated: CASSPEDRTEAFF.

This clone was counted many times. Different DNA sequences within this sample yield the same CDR3. The rearrangement links TRBV6-4 to TRBJ2-3; D is possibly TRBD2 (7 bases). Trimming pared 0 bases from V and 4 bases from J, leaving 14 bases between. The CDR3 consists of 16 residues. Per germline, CDR1 MRHNA and CDR2 SNTAGT. The CDR3 nucleotides read TGTGCCAGCAGTGACTCGGGAGGGGGAGCTGCAGATACGCAGTATTTT. This encodes CASSDSGGGAADTQYF.

CDR3 protein: CSARGRLGLSGELFF. CDR3 coding DNA: TGCAGTGCTAGAGGCCGACTAGGGTTGTCCGGGGAGCTGTTTTTT. The V call is TRBV20-1, the J call TRBJ2-2, with D perhaps matching TRBD2 (6 bases). Germline CDR1 reads DFQATT; CDR2 reads SNEGSKA (reference sequence). Trimming shortened V by 1 base and J by 6 bases, and 15 bases separated the two germline ends. This CDR3 is 15 amino acids long.

The CDR3 loop is CASSLVPGDYGYTF. The DNA of the CDR3 is TGCGCCAGCAGCTTGGTCCCAGGGGACTATGGCTACACCTTC. The rearrangement uses TRBV5-1 and TRBJ1-2, with a tentative D call TRBD1 (6 bases). V dropped 0 bases and J dropped 3 bases, with 9 bases sitting between them. The V gene's germline CDR1 is SGHRS and CDR2 YFSETQ. The CDR3 is 14 amino acids.

This clone appeared a few times. The chain couples TRBV6-5 to TRBJ1-1; a weak D match, TRBD1 (6 bases). CDR1 and CDR2 from the germline V gene are MNHEY and SVGAGI. V was clipped by 2 bases and J by 5 bases, with 15 bases between them. The CDR3 has 15 amino acids. CDR3 nucleotide sequence: TGTGCCAGCAGTTACGGGACGGGGGGCCAAACTGAAGCTTTCTTT. Translated, it gives CASSYGTGGQTEAFF.